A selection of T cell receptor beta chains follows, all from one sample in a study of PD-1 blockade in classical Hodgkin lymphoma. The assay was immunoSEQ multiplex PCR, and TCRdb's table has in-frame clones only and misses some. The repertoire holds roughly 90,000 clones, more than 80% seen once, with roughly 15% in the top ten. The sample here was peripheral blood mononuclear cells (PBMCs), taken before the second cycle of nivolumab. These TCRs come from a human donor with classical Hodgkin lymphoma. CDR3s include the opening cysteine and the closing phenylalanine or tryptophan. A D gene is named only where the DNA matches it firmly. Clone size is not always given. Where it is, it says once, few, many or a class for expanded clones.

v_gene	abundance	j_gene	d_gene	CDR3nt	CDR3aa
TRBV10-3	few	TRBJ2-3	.	TGTGCCATCGGGGGCGGTGGTACGCAGTATTTT	CAIGGGGTQYF
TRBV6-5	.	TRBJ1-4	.	TGTGCCAGCAGTTACTCTCAGGTCGGGCGGAACGAAAAACTGTTTTTT	CASSYSQVGRNEKLFF
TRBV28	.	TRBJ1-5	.	TGTGCCAGCAGTTTAAGGCGGCAGACAAATTTAAGCAATCAGCCCCAGCATTTT	CASSLRRQTNLSNQPQHF
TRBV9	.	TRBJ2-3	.	TGTGCCAGCAGCCACGGAAACACAGATACGCAGTATTTT	CASSHGNTDTQYF
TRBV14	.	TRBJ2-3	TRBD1	TGTGCCAGCAGCCAAGAGGGACAGGGGGGACCTATCTCTAGCACAGATACGCAGTATTTT	CASSQEGQGGPISSTDTQYF
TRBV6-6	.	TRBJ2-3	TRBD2	TGTGCCAGCAGTTACGCGCTAGCGGGAAGGACAGATACGCAGTATTTT	CASSYALAGRTDTQYF
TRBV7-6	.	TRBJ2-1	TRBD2	TGTGCCAGCAGCCTGACTCCGGGACTAGGGCCCAATGAGCAGTTCTTC	CASSLTPGLGPNEQFF
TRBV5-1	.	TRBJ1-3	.	TGCGCCAGCGCTCCCGGATCGAGCTCTGGAAACACCATATATTTT	CASAPGSSSGNTIYF
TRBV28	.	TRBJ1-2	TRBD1	TGTGCCAGCAGTGCCCTTGGACAGGGCTATGGCTACACCTTC	CASSALGQGYGYTF
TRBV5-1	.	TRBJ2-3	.	TGCGCCAGCAGCTTGGGCGGCGGAGACGATACGCAGTATTTT	CASSLGGGDDTQYF
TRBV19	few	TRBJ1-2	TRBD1	TGTGCCAGTAGTCCCCGTCCGGACAGGGCCCACACCTTC	CASSPRPDRAHTF
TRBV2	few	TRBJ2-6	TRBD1	TGTGCCAGCAAACAGGGGGCTGGGGCCAACGTCCTGACTTTC	CASKQGAGANVLTF
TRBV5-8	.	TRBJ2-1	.	TGTGCCAGCAGTCTGATCTCCGGGGGCGCGCTTTCAGAGCAGTTCTTC	CASSLISGGALSEQFF
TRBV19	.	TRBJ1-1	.	TGTGCCATTACGGACGGGGTCGCTGAAGCTTTCTTT	CAITDGVAEAFF
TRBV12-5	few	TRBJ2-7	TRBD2	TGTGCTAGTGGTTTGGTACTAGCGGGAGGGCCTTACGAGCAGTACTTC	CASGLVLAGGPYEQYF
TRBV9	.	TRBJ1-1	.	TGTGCCAGCAGCGTAGGTGGGGGACTAAGGGGTGAAGCTTTCTTT	CASSVGGGLRGEAFF
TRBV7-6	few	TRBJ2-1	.	TGTGCCAGCAGCCCCTCAGACATGAGCTCCTACAATGAGCAGTTCTTC	CASSPSDMSSYNEQFF
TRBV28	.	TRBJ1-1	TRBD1	TGTGCCAGCACAGGACAGGGGGTATTGAACACTGAAGCTTTCTTT	CASTGQGVLNTEAFF
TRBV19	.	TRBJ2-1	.	TGTGCCAGTAGGGCGGGTCCCCTCTCCTACAATGAGCAGTTCTTC	CASRAGPLSYNEQFF
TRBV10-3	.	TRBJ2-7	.	TGTGCCATCGCCCCCCTAGGGGACGAGCAGTACTTC	CAIAPLGDEQYF
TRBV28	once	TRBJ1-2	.	TGTGCCAGCTCTCCCCCGGGGCGGTACTATGGCTACACCTTC	CASSPPGRYYGYTF
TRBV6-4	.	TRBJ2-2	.	TGTGCCAGCAGCTTCCCGATCCTGGTCGGGGAGCTGTTTTTT	CASSFPILVGELFF
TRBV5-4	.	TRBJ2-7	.	TGTGCCAGCAGCCCCCGACTGACAGAGACCTACGAGCAGTACTTC	CASSPRLTETYEQYF
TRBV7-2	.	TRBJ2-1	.	TGTGCCAGCAGCTTAGAGTCAGGGAGGAATGAGCAGTTCTTC	CASSLESGRNEQFF
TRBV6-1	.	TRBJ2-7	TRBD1	TGTGCCAGCAGTGTAGACAGGGGGACCTACGAGCAGTACTTC	CASSVDRGTYEQYF
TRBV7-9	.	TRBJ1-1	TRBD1	TGTGCCAGCAGCCCGACGCAGGGGGCAGTTACTGAAGCTTTCTTT	CASSPTQGAVTEAFF
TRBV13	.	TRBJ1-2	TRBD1	TGTGCCAGCAGCACCGGGACAGACGGGGGCTACACCTTC	CASSTGTDGGYTF
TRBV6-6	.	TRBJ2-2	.	TGTGCCAGCAGTTACAGTGGGAACACCGGGGAGCTGTTTTTT	CASSYSGNTGELFF
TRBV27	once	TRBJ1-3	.	TGTGCCAGCAGTTTATCTGGGGGCGACTCTGGAAACACCATATATTTT	CASSLSGGDSGNTIYF
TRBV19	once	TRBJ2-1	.	TGTGCCAGTTCGTTCGCGGGGAGCTCCTACAATGAGCAGTTCTTC	CASSFAGSSYNEQFF
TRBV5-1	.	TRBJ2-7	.	TGTGCCAGCAGCTTGGTAGGGTTAAGGTACGAGCAGTACTTC	CASSLVGLRYEQYF
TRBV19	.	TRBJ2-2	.	TGTGCCTCCACGAGGGACCCGAACACCGGGGAGCTGTTTTTT	CASTRDPNTGELFF
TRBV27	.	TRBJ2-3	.	TGTGCCAGCAGGCTAGGGGGGCCCGGACAGGCCCGCTCTAGCACAGATACGCAGTATTTT	CASRLGGPGQARSSTDTQYF
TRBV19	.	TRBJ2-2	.	TGTGCCAGTACCAGATGGGGCAGTCCAGGGGAGCTGTTTTTT	CASTRWGSPGELFF
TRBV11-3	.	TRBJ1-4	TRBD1	TGTGCCAGCAGCTCGCCCCCGGGACAGCTCAATTTT	CASSSPPGQLNF